Listed below are T cell receptor beta chains from one sample, sequenced in a study of Graves' ophthalmopathy and Graves' hyperthyroidism. A single record per CDR3 protein comes from TCRdb applying MiXCR to the multiplex PCR reads. The sample includes fewer than 400,000 distinct CDR3 sequences, approximately 20% of them seen just once. Input material: peripheral blood. The receptors originated from a woman under 30 with Graves' ophthalmopathy. Both conserved end residues are part of each CDR3. The D gene is left open where the match is weak. The size entry is marked missing in some rows and otherwise reads once, few, many or a size class.

17	TRBD1	many	TRBV7-8	TRBJ2-2	CASSLPDRALNTGELFF	TGTGCCAGCAGCTTACCGGACAGGGCGTTGAACACCGGGGAGCTGTTTTTT
13	-	many	TRBV10-1	TRBJ2-7	CASSAAGSYEQYF	TGCGCCAGCAGTGCGGCGGGTTCCTACGAGCAGTACTTC
15	TRBD1	-	TRBV7-2	TRBJ1-1	CASSPQTGGGQEAFF	TGTGCCAGCAGCCCCCAGACAGGGGGTGGCCAAGAAGCTTTCTTT
15	-	many	TRBV9	TRBJ1-1	CASSVEGRGNTEAFF	TGTGCCAGCAGCGTAGAGGGGCGCGGGAACACTGAAGCTTTCTTT
17	-	many	TRBV7-2	TRBJ2-4	CASSLGGIDLAKNIQYF	TGTGCCAGCAGCTTAGGGGGGATAGATCTAGCCAAAAACATTCAGTACTTC
12	-	many	TRBV28	TRBJ1-5	CASSLVGEPQHF	TGTGCCAGCAGTTTAGTGGGAGAGCCCCAGCATTTT
15	-	many	TRBV6-5	TRBJ1-5	CASSYAWSSNQPQHF	TGTGCCAGCAGTTACGCCTGGAGTAGCAATCAGCCCCAGCATTTT
14	-	many	TRBV11-2	TRBJ1-3	CASSLGTSGNTIYF	TGTGCCAGCAGCTTGGGCACCTCTGGAAACACCATATATTTT
17	TRBD1	-	TRBV10-3	TRBJ2-7	CAISESKGQGAIYEQYF	TGTGCCATCAGTGAGTCGAAAGGACAGGGGGCCATCTACGAGCAGTACTTC
18	-	many	TRBV11-2	TRBJ2-2	CASSLVRPRSPNTGELFF	TGTGCCAGCAGCTTAGTCCGACCTAGATCACCGAACACCGGGGAGCTGTTTTTT
13	-	-	TRBV29-1	TRBJ2-5	CSVRGGSQETQYF	TGCAGCGTCCGGGGTGGCAGCCAAGAGACCCAGTACTTC
12	-	many	TRBV28	TRBJ2-7	CATTQAFYEQYF	TGTGCCACAACTCAGGCGTTCTACGAGCAGTACTTC
15	TRBD1	many	TRBV28	TRBJ2-7	CASSLFGQGAYEQYF	TGTGCCAGCAGTTTATTCGGACAGGGGGCATATGAGCAGTACTTC
13	-	few	TRBV7-9	TRBJ2-7	CASSLGGHNEQYF	TGTGCCAGCAGCTTAGGGGGACATAACGAGCAGTACTTC
12	-	-	TRBV12-3/TRBV12-4	TRBJ2-2	CASSLSGGKLFF	TGTGCCAGCAGTTTAAGCGGTGGCAAGCTGTTTTTT
18	TRBD1	many	TRBV9	TRBJ2-2	CASSNTGTGGIGAGELFF	TGTGCCAGCAGCAACACCGGGACAGGGGGCATCGGGGCCGGGGAGCTGTTTTTT
13	-	many	TRBV20-1	TRBJ2-7	CSASEGRIYEQYF	TGCAGTGCCAGCGAAGGACGGATCTACGAGCAGTACTTC
14	-	-	TRBV5-1	TRBJ2-5	CASSYRTTQETQYF	TGCGCCAGCAGCTATCGGACTACTCAAGAGACCCAGTACTTC
12	-	many	TRBV28	TRBJ1-6	CASTTRRPPLHF	TGTGCCAGCACCACTCGACGACCACCCCTCCACTTT
13	-	many	TRBV19	TRBJ1-1	CASRAGLSTEAFF	TGTGCCAGTAGGGCAGGGTTGAGCACTGAAGCTTTCTTT
15	-	few	TRBV14	TRBJ2-5	CASSQGAVPRETQYF	TGTGCCAGCAGCCAAGGCGCCGTACCCAGGGAGACCCAGTACTTC
13	-	many	TRBV6-7	TRBJ2-2	CASPQTVAGELFF	TGTGCCAGCCCACAGACGGTGGCCGGGGAGCTGTTTTTT
15	TRBD1	many	TRBV6-1	TRBJ2-2	CASRPGQGETGELFF	TGTGCCAGCAGACCGGGACAGGGAGAGACCGGGGAGCTGTTTTTT
16	TRBD1	many	TRBV6-2/TRBV6-3	TRBJ2-7	CASSSERDRESYEQYF	TGTGCCAGCAGTTCGGAACGGGACAGGGAATCCTACGAGCAGTACTTC
18	-	many	TRBV20-1	TRBJ2-5	CSARKPPGGKLGQETQYF	TGCAGTGCTAGGAAGCCCCCCGGGGGCAAGCTCGGCCAAGAGACCCAGTACTTC
13	-	-	TRBV5-1	TRBJ2-5	CASSSGVVETQYF	TGCGCCAGCAGCTCCGGGGTAGTGGAGACCCAGTACTTC